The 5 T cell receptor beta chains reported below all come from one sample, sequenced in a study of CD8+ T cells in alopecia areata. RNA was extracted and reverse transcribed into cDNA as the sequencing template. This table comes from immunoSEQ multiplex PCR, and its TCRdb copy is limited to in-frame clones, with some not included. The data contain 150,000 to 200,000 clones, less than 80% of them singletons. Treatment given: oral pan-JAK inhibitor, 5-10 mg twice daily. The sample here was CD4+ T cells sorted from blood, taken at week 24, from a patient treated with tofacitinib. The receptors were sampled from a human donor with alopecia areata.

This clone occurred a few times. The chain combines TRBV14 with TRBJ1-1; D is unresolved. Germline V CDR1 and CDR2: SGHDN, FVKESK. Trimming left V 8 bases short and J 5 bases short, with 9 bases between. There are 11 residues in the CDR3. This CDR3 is CASARDTEAFF. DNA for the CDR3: TGTGCCAGCGCGAGGGATACTGAAGCTTTCTTT.

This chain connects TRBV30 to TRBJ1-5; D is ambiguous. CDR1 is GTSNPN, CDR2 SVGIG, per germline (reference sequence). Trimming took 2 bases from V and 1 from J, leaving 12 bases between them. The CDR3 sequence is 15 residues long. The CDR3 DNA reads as TGTGCCTGGAGTTCACTTACCGGCAGCAATCAGCCCCAGCATTTT. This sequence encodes CAWSSLTGSNQPQHF.

CDR3 DNA sequence: TGTGCCTGGAGTGTACTATGGGGAACTGAAGCTTTCTTT. Its translation: CAWSVLWGTEAFF. The genes are TRBV30 and TRBJ1-1; D is ambiguous. The CDR3 is 13 amino acids. Germline V gives CDR1 GTSNPN, CDR2 SVGIG (reference sequence). With 0 bases removed from V and 5 bases from J, the gap between germline ends came to 10 bases. Combining the CDR3 with reference TRBV30 and TRBJ1-1 gives the whole variable domain SQTIHQWPATLVQPVGSPLSLECTVEGTSNPNLYWYRQAAGRGLQLLFYSVGIGQISSEVPQNLSASRPQDRQFILSSKKLLLSDSGFYLCAWSVLWGTEAFFGQGTRLTVV.

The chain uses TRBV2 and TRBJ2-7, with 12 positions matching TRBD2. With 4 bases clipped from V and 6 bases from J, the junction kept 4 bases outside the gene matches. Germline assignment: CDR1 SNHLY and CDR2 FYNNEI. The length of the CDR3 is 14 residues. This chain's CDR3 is CASSVASGGAEQYF. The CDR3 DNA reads TGTGCCAGCAGTGTCGCTAGCGGGGGGGCCGAGCAGTACTTC.

In DNA form, the CDR3 reads TGCAGCGTTGAGTTAGGGCAGGTAAACACCGGGGAGCTGTTTTTT. Protein: CSVELGQVNTGELFF. This chain links TRBV29-1 with TRBJ2-2; D call uncertain. The length of the CDR3 is 15 residues. Trimming pared 3 bases from V and 2 bases from J, leaving 13 bases between. Germline CDR1 SQVTM, CDR2 ANQGSEA.